This note documents a single TCR beta chain sequence. These data come from a study of CD8+ T cells in alopecia areata. Study context: Twice a day, 5 to 10 mg of oral tofacitinib was administered to treated patients.

RNA, once extracted, was reverse transcribed into cDNA for use as the sequencing template. Profiled with immunoSEQ multiplex PCR; TCRdb holds only in-frame clones, not every one. The sample records roughly 190,000 clones, roughly 66% being singletons. Treatment: oral pan-JAK inhibitor, 5-10 mg twice daily. V lost 5 bases to trimming and J lost 9 bases, with 14 bases between them. Germline values: CDR1 SQVTM, CDR2 ANQGSEA. The CDR3 is made up of 12 amino acids. The sequence was obtained from a human donor with alopecia areata. Sequences were derived from CD4+ T cells sorted from blood, sampled at week 24, from a patient treated with tofacitinib. The V gene is TRBV29-1, the J gene TRBJ1-5; a possible D gene is TRBD1 (5 bases). The CDR3 coding sequence is TGCAGCGTTTACACCCGCGGGGGGCCCCAGCATTTT. It specifies CSVYTRGGPQHF.